The 31 T cell receptor beta chains in this list originate from one sample, sequenced in a study. The table came from immunoSEQ multiplex PCR; TCRdb's copy has only in-frame clones and leaves some out. The sample has around 50,000 clones; more than 80% are singletons. The sequenced sample consisted of PBMCs. These receptors all come from a man aged 35-49 years with rheumatoid arthritis.

V and J are TRBV7-3 and TRBJ2-1, with 9 bases fitting TRBD1. Germline V CDR1 and CDR2: SGHTA, FQGTGA. The CDR3 is 16 amino acids. With V trimmed by 4 bases and J by 4 bases, 8 bases remained unmatched. The CDR3 DNA reads as TGTGCCAGCAGCTCCAGCGAGGACAGGGGATACAATGAGCAGTTCTTC. Translated: CASSSSEDRGYNEQFF.

The chain links TRBV3-1 (or the pseudogene TRBV3-2) to TRBJ1-2; 7 nucleotides line up with TRBD1. The CDR3 spans 16 residues. Germline CDR1 is LGHDT and CDR2 is YNNKEL (reference sequence). The V gene end was trimmed by 5 bases and the J gene end by 1 base; junction bases not matched to a gene: 10. This CDR3 reads CASSNRGSGINYGYTF. The DNA of the CDR3 is TGTGCCAGCAGCAACAGGGGCAGTGGGATTAACTATGGCTACACCTTC.

The chain has TRBV15 and TRBJ1-2; D is possibly TRBD1 (6 bases). CDR1 is LNHNV and CDR2 is YYDKDF in the germline V gene (reference sequence). Trimming took 5 bases from V and 7 from J, leaving 17 bases between them. The CDR3 has 14 residues. CDR3 nucleotides: TGTGCCACCAGCGCGGTGGCACAGGGAGGTGGCTACACCTTC. As protein: CATSAVAQGGGYTF.

The chain carries TRBV7-2 and TRBJ2-2, with D maybe TRBD1 (5 bases). The germline V and J ends were trimmed by 1 base and 4 bases, with 13 bases remaining between them. In germline, CDR1 is SGHTA, CDR2 FQGNSA. The CDR3 has 16 amino acids. The CDR3 is CASSLDSSQGTGELFF. As DNA, the CDR3 is TGTGCCAGCAGCTTAGACTCGTCCCAGGGCACCGGGGAGCTGTTTTTT.

This chain uses TRBV5-1 with TRBJ1-1; D may be TRBD1 (5 bases). The CDR3 is 13 amino acids. Germline lookup yields CDR1 SGHRS and CDR2 YFSETQ. Between the trimmed V and J ends, which lost 3 bases and 3 bases, there was a span of 9 bases. CDR3 sequence reads: CASSSGGDTEAFF. CDR3 bases: TGCGCCAGCAGCTCGGGGGGAGACACTGAAGCTTTCTTT.

CDR3 DNA sequence: TGTGCCAGCAGTTACCGACGACCCGCAACTAATGAAAAACTGTTTTTT. It specifies CASSYRRPATNEKLFF. This chain connects TRBV6-5 to TRBJ1-4; no firm D call. Germline V lookup: CDR1 MNHEY, CDR2 SVGAGI. The CDR3 is 16 residues long. The V end lost 2 bases, the J end lost 0 bases, and 10 bases lay between the germline ends.

The V gene is TRBV5-1, the J gene TRBJ2-1; TRBD2 aligns across 12 bases. The V gene's germline CDR1 is SGHRS and CDR2 YFSETQ. Trimming cost V 4 bases and J 4 bases; bases outside gene matches: 3. The CDR3 contains 15 residues. The CDR3 bases are TGCGCCAGCAGCGCCGGACTAGCGGGGTACAATGAGCAGTTCTTC. Translation: CASSAGLAGYNEQFF.

The genes are TRBV29-1 and TRBJ2-7, with a possible D match to TRBD2 (6 bases). CDR1 and CDR2 (germline): SQVTM, ANQGSEA. The V end lost 4 bases, the J end lost 6 bases, and 7 bases lay between the germline ends. CDR3 size: 10 residues. The CDR3 region is CSVGGTEQYF. The CDR3 nucleotides are TGCAGCGTTGGCGGGACCGAGCAGTACTTC.

This clone was detected once. The chain recombines TRBV23-1 with TRBJ2-3, with TRBD2 matching over 12 bases. TRBV23-1 is recorded as an ORF, its role being uncertain. V gave up 3 bases and J gave up 6 bases; unmatched junction bases: 13. The CDR3 loop spans 18 amino acids. The CDR3, as DNA: TGCGCCAGCAGTCAGGGACTAGCGGGCCAGGGCGCCCCGGATACGCAGTATTTT. It is translated as CASSQGLAGQGAPDTQYF.

The chain uses TRBV7-9 and TRBJ1-1; 9 bases line up with TRBD1. The CDR3 contains 15 residues. Per germline, CDR1 SEHNR and CDR2 FQNEAQ (reference sequence). V was pared by 1 base and J by 6 bases, with 6 bases of the junction left unmatched. CDR3 coding DNA: TGTGCCAGCAGCTTAGAACAGGGGGCGCATTCTGAAGCTTTCTTT. Protein sequence: CASSLEQGAHSEAFF.

The rearrangement joins TRBV5-1 to TRBJ2-2; TRBD1 matches at 12 bases. With V trimmed by 7 bases and J by 2 bases, 3 bases remained unmatched. Looked up from germline, CDR1 is SGHRS and CDR2 is YFSETQ. The CDR3 sequence is 15 residues long. CDR3 in amino acids: CASGTGGKNTGELFF. CDR3 sequence (DNA): TGCGCCAGCGGGACAGGGGGCAAAAACACCGGGGAGCTGTTTTTT.

For this clone: At the DNA level, this CDR3 is encoded by other sequences in the same sample as well. J is TRBJ1-2 and V is TRBV19; possibly TRBD1 for D (6 bases). V was pared by 1 base and J by 4 bases, with 13 bases between. This CDR3 is built from 15 residues. Germline values: CDR1 LNHDA, CDR2 SQIVND (reference sequence). Written as DNA, the CDR3 is TGTGCCAGTAGTATAGGGGTGGGGGGCCGCTATGGCTACACCTTC. Its translation is CASSIGVGGRYGYTF.

V usage is TRBV30 and J usage is TRBJ2-3; D remains unclear. Germline CDR1 GTSNPN, CDR2 SVGIG (reference sequence). This CDR3 contains 12 residues. V was pared by 0 bases and J by 2 bases, with 3 bases between. The CDR3 nucleotides are TGTGCCTGGAGTGTTTCCACAGATACGCAGTATTTT. This sequence encodes CAWSVSTDTQYF.

J is TRBJ1-2 and V is TRBV2; D not resolved. Germline CDR1 and CDR2: SNHLY and FYNNEI. The V and J ends lost 4 bases and 2 bases respectively, with 8 bases between them. The CDR3 sequence is 13 residues long. The CDR3 nucleotides are TGTGCCAGCAGTGGTTCCCCGAACTATGGCTACACCTTC. Its protein product is CASSGSPNYGYTF.

This clone was detected once. The J gene is TRBJ2-7, the V gene TRBV7-9; no clear D gene. Germline CDR1 SEHNR, CDR2 FQNEAQ (reference sequence). V gave up 9 bases and J gave up 3 bases, with 12 bases separating them. The CDR3 covers 12 residues. The CDR3 region has the DNA TGTGCCAGTAAACAACTTATCTACGAGCAGTACTTC. Protein product: CASKQLIYEQYF.

V and J are TRBV28 and TRBJ1-1; 8 nucleotides align to TRBD1. Germline lookup yields CDR1 MDHEN and CDR2 SYDVKM. This CDR3 contains 14 residues. Losses at the gene ends were 8 bases for V and 11 bases for J; bases not matched to a gene: 16. The CDR3 here is CASHNLGQGRLAFF. In nucleotides, the CDR3 is TGTGCCAGCCATAACCTAGGACAGGGTCGTCTTGCTTTCTTT. The variable domain in full, with the rest retrieved from reference TRBV28 and TRBJ1-1, is DVKVTQSSRYLVKRTGEKVFLECVQDMDHENMFWYRQDPGLGLRLIYFSYDVKMKEKGDIPEGYSVSREKKERFSLILESASTNQTSMYLCASHNLGQGRLAFFGQGTRLTVV.

The rearrangement links TRBV7-9 to TRBJ2-3; 9 bases agree with TRBD2. The CDR3 runs 16 residues. J was trimmed by 0 bases and V by 3 bases; bases with no gene match: 4. CDR1 and CDR2 from the germline V gene are SEHNR and FQNEAQ (reference sequence). DNA of the CDR3: TGTGCCAGCAGCTTTCCTAGCGGGGTGAGCACAGATACGCAGTATTTT. Translated: CASSFPSGVSTDTQYF.

This chain joins TRBV19 and TRBJ2-5, with 10 bases lining up with TRBD2. V was clipped by 1 base and J by 4 bases; unmatched bases: 9. The germline V gene encodes CDR1 LNHDA and CDR2 SQIVND (reference sequence). CDR3 size: 17 residues. DNA for the CDR3: TGTGCCAGTAGTATAGCAGGGCTAGCGGGAGTGGGAGAGACCCAGTACTTC. Translated: CASSIAGLAGVGETQYF.

In this sample, this clone turned up once. The J gene is TRBJ2-7, the V gene TRBV27; maybe TRBD1 (5 bases). V was cut by 8 bases and J by 2 bases, with 13 bases left in between. CDR1 MNHEY and CDR2 SMNVEV come from the germline V gene (reference sequence). This CDR3 is 13 amino acids long. CDR3 sequence reads: CASHRQGPYEQYF. For the CDR3, the DNA is TGTGCCAGCCATCGGCAGGGCCCCTACGAGCAGTACTTC.

The chain has TRBV5-8 and TRBJ1-2, with D unclear. Germline V gene sequence: CDR1 SGHTS, CDR2 YDEGEE. The ends were cut back, 7 bases at V and 5 bases at J, with 15 bases in the middle. The length of the CDR3 is 13 residues. The CDR3 DNA follows: TGTGCCAGCTTTACGGTCCCGAGGTATGGCTACACCTTC. Its protein is CASFTVPRYGYTF.

The chain combines TRBV3-1 (or the pseudogene TRBV3-2) with TRBJ2-1; D is ambiguous. This CDR3 is 11 amino acids long. Germline assignment: CDR1 LGHDT and CDR2 YNNKEL (reference sequence). V was pared by 9 bases and J by 3 bases, with 6 bases between. The CDR3 here is CASSSYNEQFF. DNA of the CDR3: TGTGCCAGTAGTAGCTACAATGAGCAGTTCTTC.

V and J are TRBV7-9 and TRBJ1-1; tentative D call: TRBD1 (5 bases). There are 15 residues in the CDR3. CDR1 is SEHNR and CDR2 is FQNEAQ in the germline V gene (reference sequence). V dropped 0 bases and J dropped 5 bases, with 13 bases sitting between them. In DNA form, the CDR3 reads TGTGCCAGCAGCTTAGCCGGGAACAAGGGGACTGAAGCTTTCTTT. Amino acids: CASSLAGNKGTEAFF. Looking up the rest from reference TRBV7-9 and TRBJ1-1 gives the full variable domain: DTGVSQNPRHKITKRGQNVTFRCDPISEHNRLYWYRQTLGQGPEFLTYFQNEAQLEKSRLLSDRFSAERPKGSFSTLEIQRTEQGDSAMYLCASSLAGNKGTEAFFGQGTRLTVV.

V and J are TRBV12-5 and TRBJ2-1; 11 bases fit TRBD2. CDR3 length equals 16 residues. The V gene's germline CDR1 is LGHNT and CDR2 FRNRAP. J was trimmed by 8 bases and V by 5 bases; bases with no gene match: 11. Here the CDR3 DNA reads TGTGCTAGTGGTCTAGGTAGCGGGGGGGCCGGGCATGAGCAGTTCTTC. It translates to CASGLGSGGAGHEQFF.

V is TRBV2 and J is TRBJ1-5, with TRBD1 as a possible D gene (5 bases). With 6 bases removed from V and 5 bases from J, the gap between germline ends came to 17 bases. The CDR3 spans 15 residues. Germline V CDR1 and CDR2: SNHLY, FYNNEI. The CDR3 spells CASSPTWGLDQPQHF. Written as DNA, the CDR3 is TGTGCCAGCAGCCCTACCTGGGGGTTGGATCAGCCCCAGCATTTT.

The V call is TRBV5-4, the J call TRBJ2-7; D uncertain. The CDR3 sequence is 14 residues long. Trimming cost V 0 bases and J 7 bases, with 14 bases left between them. The germline V gene has CDR1 SGHNT and CDR2 YYREEE (reference sequence). The CDR3: CASSLGPREAEQYF. DNA for the CDR3: TGTGCCAGCAGCTTGGGTCCCAGAGAGGCTGAGCAGTACTTC.

The V call is TRBV7-2, the J call TRBJ2-3; unclear D gene. V shed 5 bases and J shed 2 bases, with 11 bases lying between them. Germline lookup yields CDR1 SGHTA and CDR2 FQGNSA. The CDR3 spans 14 residues. The CDR3 nucleotides read TGTGCCAGCAGCATCGTGGCTTCCACAGATACGCAGTATTTT. This translates into CASSIVASTDTQYF.

The V gene is TRBV30, the J gene TRBJ2-2, with D tentatively TRBD1 or TRBD2 (5 bases each). The CDR3 contains 15 residues. The germline V gene encodes CDR1 GTSNPN and CDR2 SVGIG (reference sequence). Trimming left V 0 bases short and J 1 base short, with 9 bases between. For the CDR3, the DNA is TGTGCCTGGAGTGTGGGGACGGTGAACACCGGGGAGCTGTTTTTT. Translated: CAWSVGTVNTGELFF.

This rearrangement joins TRBV12-3 or TRBV12-4 to TRBJ1-5; a possible D gene is TRBD1 (5 bases). The CDR3 runs 13 residues. Trimming pared 1 base from V and 6 bases from J, leaving 7 bases between. CDR3 in DNA: TGTGCCAGCAGTTTAGGGGGCAGTCAGCCCCAGCATTTT. This codes for CASSLGGSQPQHF.

This chain joins TRBV5-6 and TRBJ1-4; TRBD1 agrees at 11 bases. Germline CDR1 and CDR2: SGHDT and YYEEEE. CDR3 length equals 15 residues. Unmatched junction bases numbered 2, after V lost 0 bases and J lost 7 bases. CDR3 region: CASSLGTGGFEKLFF. The CDR3 bases are TGTGCCAGCAGCTTGGGGACAGGGGGCTTTGAAAAACTGTTTTTT.

This rearrangement joins TRBV11-2 to TRBJ1-1; D gene unclear. Trimming stripped 5 bases from V and 11 bases from J, with 12 bases between. The germline CDR1 and CDR2 sequences are SGHAT and FQNNGV. The CDR3 is 11 residues long. The CDR3 here is CASSPRIWAFF. CDR3 nucleotide sequence: TGTGCCAGCAGCCCTCGGATCTGGGCTTTCTTT.

The J gene is TRBJ1-1, the V gene TRBV7-9; the D gene is possibly TRBD1 (5 bases). The CDR3 covers 15 residues. Germline lookup yields CDR1 SEHNR and CDR2 FQNEAQ (reference sequence). The ends were cut back, 5 bases at V and 1 base at J, with 14 bases in the middle. CDR3 region: CASSERSGTNTEAFF. DNA for the CDR3: TGTGCCAGCAGCGAAAGATCGGGGACGAACACTGAAGCTTTCTTT.